These 25 T cell receptor beta chains came from one sample sequenced in a study of T cell changes during pregnancy in multiple sclerosis. Profiling relied on immunoSEQ multiplex PCR, and the TCRdb table lists in-frame clones only, not all of them. This table holds 45,000 to 65,000 clones, around 93% found once. The specimen was CD4+ T cells from peripheral blood mononuclear cells, collected after pregnancy. These receptors all come from a female donor with multiple sclerosis, enrolled in a pregnancy study.

J is TRBJ1-5 and V is TRBV6-6; TRBD1 aligns across 8 bases. Germline lookup yields CDR1 MNHNY and CDR2 SVGAGI (reference sequence). Losses at the gene ends were 7 bases for V and 7 bases for J; bases not matched to a gene: 12. The CDR3 loop spans 15 amino acids. CDR3 protein: CASTLITGGVQPQHF. Written as DNA, the CDR3 is TGTGCCAGCACTCTTATCACAGGGGGAGTCCAGCCCCAGCATTTT.

V usage is TRBV11-3 and J usage is TRBJ2-5, with 11 bases lining up with TRBD2. This CDR3 is built from 17 residues. Germline trimming cut 0 bases from V and 1 base from J; bases unmatched to any gene: 4. Per the germline V gene, CDR1 is SGHNT and CDR2 is YENEEA. The CDR3 DNA sequence: TGTGCCAGCAGCTTAGATTTTGGGACTAGCGGCCAAGAGACCCAGTACTTC. Encoded protein: CASSLDFGTSGQETQYF.

The rearrangement joins TRBV30 to TRBJ1-3; maybe TRBD1 (6 bases). The CDR3 has 16 residues. CDR1 is GTSNPN and CDR2 is SVGIG in the germline V gene (reference sequence). V was cut by 1 base and J by 0 bases, with 13 bases left in between. For the CDR3, the DNA is TGTGCCTGGAGTGCACAGGGAGCTTTCTCTGGAAACACCATATATTTT. Translation gives CAWSAQGAFSGNTIYF.

V is TRBV28 and J is TRBJ2-7; 9 bases line up with TRBD1. This CDR3 spans 13 amino acids. From germline, CDR1 is MDHEN and CDR2 SYDVKM. V lost 7 bases, J lost 4 bases, and 5 bases stayed unmatched. CDR3 protein: CASTTGTGYEQYF. In DNA form, the CDR3 reads TGTGCCAGCACCACCGGGACAGGGTACGAGCAGTACTTC. Supplemented by reference TRBV28 and TRBJ2-7, the full variable domain reads DVKVTQSSRYLVKRTGEKVFLECVQDMDHENMFWYRQDPGLGLRLIYFSYDVKMKEKGDIPEGYSVSREKKERFSLILESASTNQTSMYLCASTTGTGYEQYFGPGTRLTVT.

The chain carries TRBV2 and TRBJ2-1, with D perhaps matching TRBD1 (6 bases). There are 15 residues in the CDR3. V was cut by 7 bases and J by 1 base, with 14 bases left in between. Germline CDR1 is SNHLY and CDR2 is FYNNEI. CDR3 in amino acids: CASTRQVGSYNEQFF. The CDR3 DNA is TGTGCCAGCACACGACAGGTGGGGTCCTACAATGAGCAGTTCTTC. The entire variable domain, with the rest obtained from reference TRBV2 and TRBJ2-1, is as follows: EPEVTQTPSHQVTQMGQEVILRCVPISNHLYFYWYRQILGQKVEFLVSFYNNEISEKSEIFDDQFSVERPDGSNFTLKIRSTKLEDSAMYFCASTRQVGSYNEQFFGPGTRLTVL.

The CDR3 nucleotides read TGTGCCAGTAGTGTAGGAGCGGGAGCGATCTACGAGCAGTACTTC. It specifies CASSVGAGAIYEQYF. The J gene is TRBJ2-7, the V gene TRBV19, with 8 positions matching TRBD2. V lost 5 bases and J lost 3; bases outside the gene matches: 9. CDR1 and CDR2 (germline): LNHDA, SQIVND (reference sequence). This CDR3 contains 15 residues.

This clone appeared a single time. This chain connects TRBV11-2 to TRBJ1-5; 7 nucleotides align to TRBD1. CDR3 size: 14 residues. V shed 5 bases, J shed 2 bases, and the junction held 3 bases outside the gene matches. CDR1 SGHAT and CDR2 FQNNGV come from the germline V gene. This CDR3 reads CASSPDRGNQPQHF. For the CDR3, the DNA is TGTGCCAGCAGCCCCGACAGGGGCAATCAGCCCCAGCATTTT.

The chain recombines TRBV5-1 with TRBJ1-1, with a tentative D call TRBD1 (5 bases). Germline V gene lookup returns CDR1 SGHRS and CDR2 YFSETQ. V was clipped by 0 bases and J by 1 base, with 7 bases between them. There are 14 residues in the CDR3. CDR3 protein: CASSLAGGNTEAFF. The CDR3 DNA sequence: TGCGCCAGCAGCTTGGCGGGGGGGAACACTGAAGCTTTCTTT.

The chain is built from TRBV9 and TRBJ2-1; 13 bases map to TRBD2. Unmatched junction bases numbered 5, after V lost 0 bases and J lost 8 bases. CDR3 length: 16 amino acids. Per the germline V gene, CDR1 is SGDLS and CDR2 is YYNGEE. CDR3 nucleotides: TGTGCCAGCAGCGTAGCGGGACTAGCGGGAACCGATGAGCAGTTCTTC. It yields the protein CASSVAGLAGTDEQFF. The entire variable domain, with the rest obtained from reference TRBV9 and TRBJ2-1, is as follows: DSGVTQTPKHLITATGQRVTLRCSPRSGDLSVYWYQQSLDQGLQFLIQYYNGEERAKGNILERFSAQQFPDLHSELNLSSLELGDSALYFCASSVAGLAGTDEQFFGPGTRLTVL.

V gene TRBV5-6 combines with J gene TRBJ2-1, with D possibly being TRBD2 (6 bases). Germline V gives CDR1 SGHDT, CDR2 YYEEEE. This CDR3 is 14 amino acids long. Trimming shortened V by 4 bases and J by 9 bases, and 17 bases separated the two germline ends. In DNA, the CDR3 is TGTGCCAGCAGCCCTATTGTTTCGCGGGGTGAGCAGTTCTTC. Its translation is CASSPIVSRGEQFF.

The chain has TRBV6-6 and TRBJ2-2, with D possibly TRBD1 on 6 matching bases. The CDR3 is 14 amino acids. With 6 bases removed from V and 6 bases from J, the gap between germline ends came to 14 bases. Germline loops: CDR1 MNHNY, CDR2 SVGAGI (reference sequence). CDR3 in amino acids: CASSNGQTAGELFF. As DNA, the CDR3 is TGTGCCAGCAGCAACGGACAGACCGCCGGGGAGCTGTTTTTT.

The chain links TRBV7-9 to TRBJ2-7, with 7 bases identical to TRBD1. Germline V lookup: CDR1 SEHNR, CDR2 FQNEAQ (reference sequence). The CDR3 is made up of 12 amino acids. V shed 4 bases and J 3 bases; nucleotides not matched to a gene: 0. CDR3 amino acids: CASSWDSYEQYF. As DNA, the CDR3 is TGTGCCAGCAGCTGGGACAGCTACGAGCAGTACTTC.

The chain couples TRBV7-9 to TRBJ2-2; 9 bases match TRBD2. CDR1 SEHNR and CDR2 FQNEAQ come from the germline V gene (reference sequence). With 5 bases clipped from V and 4 bases from J, the junction kept 8 bases outside the gene matches. This CDR3 is built from 16 residues. The CDR3 is CASSPGLAGFTGELFF. CDR3 DNA sequence: TGTGCCAGCAGCCCCGGGCTAGCGGGATTCACCGGGGAGCTGTTTTTT.

The genes are TRBV14 and TRBJ2-5; TRBD2 is a possible D gene (6 bases). CDR1 is SGHDN and CDR2 is FVKESK in the germline V gene. V was cut by 1 base and J by 4 bases, with 19 bases left in between. The CDR3 loop spans 17 amino acids. The CDR3 reads CASSQGPGSRLLETQYF. The CDR3, as DNA: TGTGCCAGCAGCCAAGGACCCGGGAGCCGGCTGCTAGAGACCCAGTACTTC.

The genes are TRBV6-5 and TRBJ1-5; 7 bases map to TRBD1. After removal of 2 bases from V and 5 bases from J, the junction contained 3 bases not matched to a gene. The germline gives CDR1 MNHEY, CDR2 SVGAGI. The length of the CDR3 is 14 residues. The CDR3 here is CASSYRTGDQPQHF. CDR3 in DNA: TGTGCCAGCAGTTACAGGACAGGCGATCAGCCCCAGCATTTT.

The V gene is TRBV5-1, the J gene TRBJ2-2, with a weak D call TRBD2 (6 bases). This CDR3 has 15 amino acids. Trimming took 4 bases from V and 3 from J, leaving 13 bases between them. CDR1 SGHRS and CDR2 YFSETQ come from the germline V gene. The CDR3 loop reads CASSPGDPDTGELFF. In DNA, the CDR3 is TGCGCCAGCAGCCCGGGGGACCCAGACACCGGGGAGCTGTTTTTT.

The chain employs TRBV11-3 and TRBJ2-7, with 7 bases aligning to TRBD2. V gave up 1 base and J gave up 2 bases; unmatched junction bases: 5. The CDR3 is 15 residues long. From germline, CDR1 is SGHNT and CDR2 YENEEA. The CDR3 DNA reads TGTGCCAGCAGCTTAGGGGCTAGCGGTACCTACGAGCAGTACTTC. Amino acid sequence: CASSLGASGTYEQYF.

The rearrangement uses TRBV19 and TRBJ2-7; tentative D call: TRBD2 (5 bases). The CDR3 is 15 amino acids. V was clipped by 1 base and J by 3 bases, with 13 bases between them. The V gene's germline CDR1 is LNHDA and CDR2 SQIVND (reference sequence). CDR3 protein: CASSIGLGSLYEQYF. The CDR3 DNA sequence: TGTGCCAGTAGTATAGGGTTAGGGAGCCTCTACGAGCAGTACTTC.

This chain links TRBV5-6 with TRBJ1-4; the match to TRBD1 covers 9 bases. V shed 3 bases and J 3 bases; nucleotides not matched to a gene: 3. This CDR3 spans 15 amino acids. The V gene's germline CDR1 is SGHDT and CDR2 YYEEEE. CDR3 sequence reads: CASSSDRGSNEKLFF. In DNA form, the CDR3 reads TGTGCCAGCAGCTCGGACAGGGGTTCTAATGAAAAACTGTTTTTT.

The chain has TRBV6-5 and TRBJ2-2; a possible D gene is TRBD2 (6 bases). Trimming removed 2 bases at V and 5 bases at J, with 15 bases between. The CDR3 extends over 16 amino acids. Germline CDR1 is MNHEY and CDR2 is SVGAGI. CDR3 amino acids: CASSYETGVRTGELFF. The DNA for the CDR3 is TGTGCCAGCAGTTACGAGACGGGAGTCAGGACCGGGGAGCTGTTTTTT.

The CDR3 DNA reads as TGTGCCAGCAGCCAACCCCGGTTAGCGGGAGTTAAAGATACGCAGTATTTT. It yields the protein CASSQPRLAGVKDTQYF. The gene calls are TRBV14 and TRBJ2-3, with 9 nucleotides matching TRBD2. The CDR3 contains 17 residues. The V segment lost 2 bases and the J segment 5 bases; nucleotides outside the gene matches: 11. Per germline, CDR1 SGHDN and CDR2 FVKESK.

The sample holds one count of this clone. This chain links TRBV19 with TRBJ2-5; D possibly corresponds to TRBD2 (5 bases). In germline, CDR1 is LNHDA, CDR2 SQIVND (reference sequence). This CDR3 is 14 amino acids long. The V end was cut by 7 bases, the J end by 2 bases, with 14 bases between. CDR3 DNA sequence: TGTGCCAGTAAAGTCGGACTTATGCAAGAGACCCAGTACTTC. Encoded protein: CASKVGLMQETQYF.

The chain uses TRBV30 and TRBJ2-7; TRBD1 matches 8 bases. V shed 5 bases, J shed 6 bases, and the junction held 3 bases outside the gene matches. The CDR3 covers 11 residues. The germline CDR1 and CDR2 sequences are GTSNPN and SVGIG (reference sequence). The CDR3 here is CAWSTGGEQYF. The CDR3 DNA reads as TGTGCCTGGTCTACAGGGGGCGAGCAGTACTTC. The full variable domain, rest sourced from reference TRBV30 and TRBJ2-7, is SQTIHQWPATLVQPVGSPLSLECTVEGTSNPNLYWYRQAAGRGLQLLFYSVGIGQISSEVPQNLSASRPQDRQFILSSKKLLLSDSGFYLCAWSTGGEQYFGPGTRLTVT.

J is TRBJ1-3 and V is TRBV27; 10 nucleotides match TRBD1. This CDR3 is built from 14 residues. Germline V gene lookup returns CDR1 MNHEY and CDR2 SMNVEV (reference sequence). With 6 bases clipped from V and 1 base from J, the junction kept 0 bases outside the gene matches. The CDR3 DNA is TGTGCCAGCAGGGACAGGGGGTCTGGAAACACCATATATTTT. Its protein product is CASRDRGSGNTIYF.

The gene calls are TRBV13 and TRBJ2-5; perhaps TRBD2 as D (6 bases). This CDR3 is 17 amino acids long. Trimming stripped 0 bases from V and 2 bases from J, with 16 bases between. Per germline, CDR1 PRHDT and CDR2 FYEKMQ (reference sequence). CDR3 residues: CASSLGRFRAGQETQYF. CDR3 DNA: TGTGCCAGCAGCTTAGGCAGATTTAGAGCGGGTCAAGAGACCCAGTACTTC.